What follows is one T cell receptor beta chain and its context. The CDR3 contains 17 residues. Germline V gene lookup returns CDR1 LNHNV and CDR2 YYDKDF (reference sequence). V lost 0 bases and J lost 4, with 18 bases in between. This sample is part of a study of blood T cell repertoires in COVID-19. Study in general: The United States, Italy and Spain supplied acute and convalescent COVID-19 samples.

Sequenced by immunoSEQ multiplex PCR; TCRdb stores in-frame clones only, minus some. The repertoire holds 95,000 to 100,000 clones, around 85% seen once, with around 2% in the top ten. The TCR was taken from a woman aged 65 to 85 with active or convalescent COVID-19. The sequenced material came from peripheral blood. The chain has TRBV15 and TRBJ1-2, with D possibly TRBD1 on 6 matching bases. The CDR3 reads CATSRDLAKGGGYGYTF. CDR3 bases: TGTGCCACCAGCAGAGATCTCGCCAAAGGGGGGGGCTATGGCTACACCTTC.